This entry lists 27 T cell receptor beta chains sequenced from one sample in a study of blood T cell repertoires in COVID-19. TCRdb's copy holds only in-frame clones and misses some; the assay was immunoSEQ multiplex PCR. The table records about 250,000 clones, roughly 82% of them present only once. The specimen was peripheral blood. These receptors were obtained from an elderly woman with COVID-19, enrolled during active disease.

The chain links TRBV25-1 to TRBJ2-3, with TRBD2 identical over 9 bases. V was clipped by 5 bases and J by 5 bases; unmatched bases: 8. CDR1 MGHDK and CDR2 SYGVNS come from the germline V gene. There are 15 residues in the CDR3. CDR3 loop: CASSFSGGQGDTQYF. The CDR3 coding sequence is TGTGCCAGCAGTTTTAGCGGGGGCCAGGGAGATACGCAGTATTTT.

V usage is TRBV2 and J usage is TRBJ2-3; D is possibly TRBD1 (6 bases). Germline V gives CDR1 SNHLY, CDR2 FYNNEI. Trimming took off 4 bases at V and 5 bases at J, with 16 bases between the two ends. CDR3 length: 15 residues. As DNA, the CDR3 is TGTGCCAGCAGTGGCGCACAGGGCCTGGGAGATACGCAGTATTTT. This sequence encodes CASSGAQGLGDTQYF.

The V gene is TRBV7-2, the J gene TRBJ2-7, with D possibly being TRBD1 (6 bases). The CDR3 runs 15 residues. Trimming shortened V by 3 bases and J by 7 bases, and 19 bases separated the two germline ends. Germline loops: CDR1 SGHTA, CDR2 FQGNSA. The CDR3 loop reads CASSFITLGAEEQYF. CDR3 sequence (DNA): TGTGCCAGCAGCTTTATTACTTTGGGGGCAGAAGAGCAGTACTTC.

The rearrangement joins TRBV5-6 to TRBJ1-1; possible D gene TRBD1, 6 bases. V was shortened by 4 bases and J by 1 base, with 11 bases between the two germline ends. The CDR3 loop spans 14 amino acids. Germline V gene data show CDR1 as SGHDT and CDR2 as YYEEEE. The CDR3 reads CASSRRGGNTEAFF. The DNA for the CDR3 is TGTGCCAGCAGCCGCAGGGGTGGGAACACTGAAGCTTTCTTT.

This sequence joins TRBV5-6 and TRBJ2-1, with 7 positions matching TRBD2. In germline, CDR1 is SGHDT, CDR2 YYEEEE. The CDR3 extends over 15 amino acids. The V segment lost 2 bases and the J segment 1 base; nucleotides outside the gene matches: 3. This CDR3 is CASSLLAPSYNEQFF. The CDR3 DNA reads TGTGCCAGCAGCTTACTAGCGCCGTCCTACAATGAGCAGTTCTTC.

The rearrangement uses TRBV3-1 (or the pseudogene TRBV3-2) and TRBJ1-2; D ambiguous. V dropped 1 base and J dropped 5 bases, with 5 bases sitting between them. This CDR3 has 12 residues. Germline CDR1 LGHDT, CDR2 YNNKEL (reference sequence). CDR3 residues: CASSQVRYGYTF. In DNA form, the CDR3 reads TGTGCCAGCAGCCAAGTCCGGTATGGCTACACCTTC.

The chain combines TRBV28 with TRBJ2-7, with D tentatively TRBD1 (5 bases). The ends were cut back, 4 bases at V and 6 bases at J, with 13 bases in the middle. Germline V lookup: CDR1 MDHEN, CDR2 SYDVKM. This CDR3 is built from 13 residues. For the CDR3, the DNA is TGTGCCAGCAGTTACAGGAAAGGACGCGAGCAGTACGTC. Translated: CASSYRKGREQYV.

V gene TRBV5-1 combines with J gene TRBJ2-2, with D possibly being TRBD1 (5 bases). The CDR3 is made up of 14 amino acids. Trimming stripped 2 bases from V and 2 bases from J, with 7 bases between. In germline, CDR1 is SGHRS, CDR2 YFSETQ. CDR3 residues: CASSFRVNTGELFF. The CDR3 bases are TGCGCCAGCAGCTTCAGGGTTAACACCGGGGAGCTGTTTTTT.

This sequence joins TRBV4-3 and TRBJ1-3; 7 bases line up with TRBD1. V was clipped by 0 bases and J by 3 bases; unmatched bases: 5. Germline-derived CDR1 and CDR2 are LGHNA and YSLEER. The CDR3 has 16 amino acids. The CDR3 loop reads CASSQDTSGGGNTIYF. The CDR3 DNA reads as TGCGCCAGCAGCCAAGATACGTCAGGGGGTGGAAACACCATATATTTT.

V is TRBV6-5 and J is TRBJ2-3; TRBD1 matches at 9 bases. Germline-derived CDR1 and CDR2 are MNHEY and SVGAGI. This CDR3 comprises 15 residues. V lost 5 bases and J lost 2; bases outside the gene matches: 5. The CDR3 DNA follows: TGTGCCAGCAGTAGTACAGGGGGCCCCACAGATACGCAGTATTTT. It translates to CASSSTGGPTDTQYF.

The chain is built from TRBV6-5 and TRBJ1-2; D gene uncertain. Trimming took 2 bases from V and 5 from J, leaving 9 bases between them. The CDR3 is 13 residues long. In germline, CDR1 is MNHEY, CDR2 SVGAGI. This CDR3 reads CASSYDTAYGYTF. The CDR3 region has the DNA TGTGCCAGCAGTTACGATACAGCTTATGGCTACACCTTC.

The chain combines TRBV6-6 with TRBJ1-2, with D possibly TRBD1 on 5 matching bases. With 6 bases removed from V and 4 bases from J, the gap between germline ends came to 9 bases. This CDR3 comprises 12 residues. Germline V gives CDR1 MNHNY, CDR2 SVGAGI (reference sequence). CDR3 protein: CASSQGFYGYTF. CDR3 nucleotide sequence: TGTGCCAGCAGCCAGGGTTTCTATGGCTACACCTTC.

V gene TRBV6-5 combines with J gene TRBJ1-6, with TRBD1 as a possible D gene (6 bases). Trimming took off 5 bases at V and 3 bases at J, with 8 bases between the two ends. From germline, CDR1 is MNHEY and CDR2 SVGAGI. The CDR3 totals 14 residues. The CDR3 is CASSRTDYNSPLHF. In DNA form, the CDR3 reads TGTGCCAGCAGTAGGACAGACTATAATTCACCCCTCCACTTT.

V is TRBV6-1 and J is TRBJ1-5; unclear D gene. The CDR3 has 14 residues. V was trimmed by 1 base and J by 3 bases, leaving 7 bases between them. CDR1 is MNHNS, CDR2 SASEGT, per germline. Written as DNA, the CDR3 is TGTGCCAGCAGTGAAGAAATGGCCAATCAGCCCCAGCATTTT. Protein sequence: CASSEEMANQPQHF.

The J gene is TRBJ2-1, the V gene TRBV2; D is unresolved. Trimming removed 4 bases at V and 0 bases at J, with 4 bases between. The CDR3 totals 13 residues. The germline V gene has CDR1 SNHLY and CDR2 FYNNEI. The CDR3 loop reads CASSASSYNEQFF. The CDR3 DNA sequence: TGTGCCAGCAGTGCTAGCTCCTACAATGAGCAGTTCTTC.

CDR3 sequence: CASSLAGGTENTGELFF. CDR3 DNA sequence: TGTGCCAGCAGCTTGGCCGGCGGGACAGAGAACACCGGGGAGCTGTTTTTT. The rearrangement joins TRBV5-6 to TRBJ2-2; a weak D match, TRBD1 (7 bases). The CDR3 consists of 17 residues. Trimming took off 0 bases at V and 1 base at J, with 13 bases between the two ends. Germline CDR1 is SGHDT and CDR2 is YYEEEE.

The gene calls are TRBV7-9 and TRBJ1-2; D perhaps matches TRBD1 (5 bases). CDR1 and CDR2 from the germline V gene are SEHNR and FQNEAQ (reference sequence). The CDR3 length is 15 residues. V was trimmed by 5 bases and J by 6 bases, leaving 19 bases between them. CDR3 sequence (DNA): TGTGCCAGCAGCCTATTACCGACCGGGACTGATGGCTACACCTTC. This codes for CASSLLPTGTDGYTF. The whole variable domain, remainder taken from reference TRBV7-9 and TRBJ1-2, is DTGVSQNPRHKITKRGQNVTFRCDPISEHNRLYWYRQTLGQGPEFLTYFQNEAQLEKSRLLSDRFSAERPKGSFSTLEIQRTEQGDSAMYLCASSLLPTGTDGYTFGSGTRLTVV.

V usage is TRBV19 and J usage is TRBJ1-2, with D possibly TRBD1 on 5 matching bases. Trimming removed 5 bases at V and 2 bases at J, with 12 bases between. The germline CDR1 and CDR2 sequences are LNHDA and SQIVND (reference sequence). The CDR3 contains 14 residues. The CDR3, as DNA: TGTGCCAGTAGTCCCCCCGGGGGGAACTATGGCTACACCTTC. The encoded protein is CASSPPGGNYGYTF.

The chain has TRBV24-1 and TRBJ2-1; TRBD1 aligns across 10 bases. The CDR3 covers 15 residues. V lost 6 bases to trimming and J lost 8 bases; unmatched junction nucleotides: 9. CDR1 is KGHDR and CDR2 is SFDVKD in the germline V gene. The CDR3 loop reads CATSRGQGTGDEQFF. The CDR3 coding sequence is TGTGCCACCAGTCGGGGACAGGGGACAGGGGATGAGCAGTTCTTC.

This chain links TRBV6-2 or TRBV6-3 with TRBJ1-5; TRBD1 might be the D (5 bases). The CDR3 consists of 15 residues. Germline-derived CDR1 and CDR2 are MNHEY and SVGEGT. V shed 3 bases and J shed 6 bases, with 15 bases lying between them. The chain's CDR3 is CASSYPRGGSQPQHF. The CDR3 coding sequence is TGTGCCAGCAGTTATCCCCGGGGCGGGAGTCAGCCCCAGCATTTT.

Turning to this clone: Distinct nucleotide sequences in the sample also encode this CDR3. J is TRBJ1-3 and V is TRBV6-5; a possible D gene is TRBD1 (6 bases). Germline CDR1 is MNHEY and CDR2 is SVGAGI. Trimming stripped 5 bases from V and 0 bases from J, with 8 bases between. The CDR3 consists of 14 residues. CDR3 sequence reads: CASSRQDSGNTIYF. The CDR3 DNA is TGTGCCAGCAGTAGACAGGACTCTGGAAACACCATATATTTT.

This clone was counted once. Within the sample, other DNA sequences also encode this same CDR3. This chain uses TRBV6-4 with TRBJ1-1; D is unclear. The V end was cut by 5 bases, the J end by 5 bases, with 15 bases between. CDR3 size: 14 residues. CDR1 and CDR2 from the germline V gene are MRHNA and SNTAGT. The CDR3, as DNA: TGTGCCAGCAGTTCAGAGGGAGGGAGAACTGAAGCTTTCTTT. The encoded protein is CASSSEGGRTEAFF.

The chain uses TRBV24-1 and TRBJ2-3, with D possibly TRBD2 on 5 matching bases. Trimming removed 8 bases at V and 0 bases at J, with 8 bases between. The germline V gene has CDR1 KGHDR and CDR2 SFDVKD. This CDR3 contains 13 residues. The CDR3 loop is CATTGYSTDTQYF. Here the CDR3 DNA reads TGTGCCACCACGGGATACAGCACAGATACGCAGTATTTT.

The chain carries TRBV5-1 and TRBJ2-1; maybe TRBD2 (5 bases). Deletions cut 4 bases from V and 0 bases from J, with 11 bases between. Germline CDR1 is SGHRS and CDR2 is YFSETQ. The CDR3 covers 15 residues. Here the CDR3 DNA reads TGCGCCAGCAGCCCATGGCGGGTCTCCTACAATGAGCAGTTCTTC. This codes for CASSPWRVSYNEQFF.

This chain links TRBV11-2 with TRBJ1-6; perhaps TRBD1 as D (5 bases). The CDR3 spans 13 residues. Germline CDR1 is SGHAT and CDR2 is FQNNGV. Deletions cut 1 base from V and 8 bases from J, with 6 bases between. The DNA of the CDR3 is TGTGCCAGCAGCTTAGCAGGGTATTCACCCCTCCACTTT. Translating it yields CASSLAGYSPLHF.

This chain uses TRBV27 with TRBJ1-2; D not resolved. The V and J ends lost 0 bases and 7 bases respectively, with 9 bases between them. The germline gives CDR1 MNHEY, CDR2 SMNVEV (reference sequence). The length of the CDR3 is 13 residues. The CDR3 nucleotides are TGTGCCAGCAGTTTATCGAACAGCGGTGGCTACACCTTC. This sequence encodes CASSLSNSGGYTF.

This chain uses TRBV7-2 with TRBJ1-5; D is unresolved. Germline V CDR1 and CDR2: SGHTA, FQGNSA. The CDR3 has 14 residues. V was clipped by 3 bases and J by 6 bases, with 12 bases between them. The CDR3 loop reads CASSFLLPGQPQHF. The CDR3, as DNA: TGTGCCAGCAGCTTCCTACTGCCGGGTCAGCCCCAGCATTTT.